The 25 T cell receptor beta chains listed next were all sequenced from one sample in a study of shared clonotypes between healthy human individuals. The table came from immunoSEQ multiplex PCR; TCRdb's copy has only in-frame clones and leaves some out. The sample includes 650,000 to 800,000 clones, roughly 72% of them seen just once. What was sequenced was memory CD4+ T cells sorted from blood. This sample's subset: CD45RA-negative fraction. The receptors were gathered from a woman aged 30 to 39 in good health.

The V gene is TRBV30, the J gene TRBJ2-1; 9 bases agree with TRBD1. The V gene end was trimmed by 2 bases and the J gene end by 2 bases; junction bases not matched to a gene: 16. The CDR3 runs to 19 residues. Germline lookup yields CDR1 GTSNPN and CDR2 SVGIG (reference sequence). CDR3 coding DNA: TGTGCCTGGAGTACCGGGACAGGGAGGTCCCCTAGACCCTACAATGAGCAGTTCTTC. The encoded protein is CAWSTGTGRSPRPYNEQFF.

The J gene is TRBJ2-2, the V gene TRBV29-1; 15 nucleotides line up with TRBD2. In germline, CDR1 is SQVTM, CDR2 ANQGSEA. V lost 1 base and J lost 6; bases outside the gene matches: 6. The CDR3 totals 17 residues. The CDR3 spells CSVEGTSGRVGPGELFF. CDR3 bases: TGCAGCGTTGAAGGGACTAGCGGGAGGGTAGGGCCCGGGGAGCTGTTTTTT.

This chain uses TRBV2 with TRBJ1-2, with D maybe TRBD1 (5 bases). V lost 6 bases, J lost 8 bases, and 16 bases lay in between. Germline V gives CDR1 SNHLY, CDR2 FYNNEI. This CDR3 has 13 amino acids. CDR3 coding DNA: TGTGCCAGCAGGGGTCAGGGTGTGAGAGGCTACACCTTC. This translates into CASRGQGVRGYTF.

The chain uses TRBV5-1 and TRBJ2-5; D uncertain. Per germline, CDR1 SGHRS and CDR2 YFSETQ. The CDR3 runs to 15 residues. The V end lost 1 base, the J end lost 4 bases, and 14 bases lay between the germline ends. In DNA form, the CDR3 reads TGCGCCAGCAGCTTGTTCCCAGCCTCGGGAGAGACCCAGTACTTC. The encoded protein is CASSLFPASGETQYF.

This clone has ten or more counts. The chain joins TRBV27 to TRBJ2-5; D may match TRBD1 or TRBD2 (5 bases each). Germline V gene sequence: CDR1 MNHEY, CDR2 SMNVEV (reference sequence). CDR3 length equals 14 residues. Trimming shortened V by 4 bases and J by 4 bases, and 13 bases separated the two germline ends. The DNA for the CDR3 is TGTGCCAGCAGTTCCCCAGGGACGAGAGAGACCCAGTACTTC. This encodes CASSSPGTRETQYF.

The V call is TRBV28, the J call TRBJ1-2; D may be TRBD1 (5 bases). Germline values: CDR1 MDHEN, CDR2 SYDVKM. The CDR3 loop spans 15 amino acids. V lost 5 bases and J lost 0, with 13 bases in between. In DNA, the CDR3 is TGTGCCAGCAGTCAACACGGACAAGCTAACTATGGCTACACCTTC. The encoded protein is CASSQHGQANYGYTF.

The chain carries TRBV2 and TRBJ2-2; D perhaps matches TRBD1 (5 bases). The CDR3 spans 18 residues. Germline V lookup: CDR1 SNHLY, CDR2 FYNNEI. Trimming removed 3 bases at V and 0 bases at J, with 17 bases between. CDR3 sequence (DNA): TGTGCCAGCAGTGAGGCAGGGTCATGGATGGCGAACACCGGGGAGCTGTTTTTT. Translated: CASSEAGSWMANTGELFF.

The chain is built from TRBV5-5 and TRBJ2-7, with D unresolved. CDR3 size: 14 residues. With 0 bases removed from V and 9 bases from J, the gap between germline ends came to 16 bases. Germline V gene sequence: CDR1 SGHKS, CDR2 YYEKEE (reference sequence). In DNA, the CDR3 is TGTGCCAGCAGCTTGGAAGGCACGGTTACGAGGCAGTACTTC. This gives the protein CASSLEGTVTRQYF.

This clone was counted between two and nine times. The rearrangement uses TRBV9 and TRBJ2-2; TRBD2 matches at 8 bases. CDR1 is SGDLS, CDR2 YYNGEE, per germline. The V segment lost 0 bases and the J segment 6 bases; nucleotides outside the gene matches: 1. This CDR3 has 14 amino acids. For the CDR3, the DNA is TGTGCCAGCAGCGTAGGCGGGAGGTCCGGGGAGCTGTTTTTT. Its protein is CASSVGGRSGELFF. The full variable domain, rest sourced from reference TRBV9 and TRBJ2-2, is DSGVTQTPKHLITATGQRVTLRCSPRSGDLSVYWYQQSLDQGLQFLIQYYNGEERAKGNILERFSAQQFPDLHSELNLSSLELGDSALYFCASSVGGRSGELFFGEGSRLTVL.

V is TRBV6-1 and J is TRBJ1-4, with a possible D match to TRBD1 (5 bases). There are 16 residues in the CDR3. V shed 0 bases and J shed 1 base, with 9 bases lying between them. Germline CDR1 reads MNHNS; CDR2 reads SASEGT. The CDR3 loop is CASSEARGLTNEKLFF. In nucleotides, the CDR3 is TGTGCCAGCAGTGAAGCGCGGGGGTTAACTAATGAAAAACTGTTTTTT.

This chain joins TRBV5-1 and TRBJ2-7; no reliable D call. CDR1 and CDR2 from the germline V gene are SGHRS and YFSETQ. The V and J ends lost 3 bases and 4 bases respectively, with 11 bases between them. CDR3 length: 13 residues. As DNA, the CDR3 is TGCGCCAGCAGCTATCATAGCAGATACGAGCAGTACTTC. Translating it yields CASSYHSRYEQYF.

The chain combines TRBV10-2 with TRBJ2-2, with 7 bases fitting TRBD2. The CDR3 spans 16 residues. With 7 bases clipped from V and 5 bases from J, the junction kept 13 bases outside the gene matches. The germline gives CDR1 WSHSY, CDR2 SAAADI. CDR3 residues: CASTTAGGVETGELFF. For the CDR3, the DNA is TGCGCCAGCACAACCGCTGGGGGGGTAGAAACCGGGGAGCTGTTTTTT.

The V and J genes are TRBV2 and TRBJ2-1, with D perhaps being TRBD1 or TRBD2 (5 bases each). Trimming removed 2 bases from V and 5 bases from J, with 10 bases in between. Germline-derived CDR1 and CDR2 are SNHLY and FYNNEI. This CDR3 is 14 amino acids long. Written as DNA, the CDR3 is TGTGCCAGCAGTGAATCGCAGGGACACAATGAGCAGTTCTTC. It is translated as CASSESQGHNEQFF.

The genes are TRBV18 and TRBJ2-1, with D maybe TRBD2 (5 bases). V was clipped by 0 bases and J by 9 bases, with 12 bases between them. The CDR3 has 14 amino acids. Germline V gene sequence: CDR1 KGHSH, CDR2 LQKENI. As DNA, the CDR3 is TGTGCCAGCTCACCACCAACGACGGGAAGTGAGCAGTTCTTC. Protein product: CASSPPTTGSEQFF.

In its sample, this clone was seen many times. The V gene is TRBV28, the J gene TRBJ2-6, with 9 bases matching TRBD1. Looked up from germline, CDR1 is MDHEN and CDR2 is SYDVKM. V was pared by 5 bases and J by 2 bases, with 4 bases of the junction left unmatched. The CDR3 length is 16 residues. CDR3 sequence reads: CASSPGTGTGANVLTF. The CDR3, as DNA: TGTGCCAGCAGTCCAGGGACAGGGACTGGGGCCAACGTCCTGACTTTC.

The table lists this clone with many counts. The CDR3 DNA sequence: TGTGCCAGCATCTCGACCGGGACAGGGCACACCGGGGAGCTGTTTTTT. Protein: CASISTGTGHTGELFF. This chain joins TRBV7-3 and TRBJ2-2, with 9 bases identical to TRBD1. CDR1 is SGHTA and CDR2 is FQGTGA in the germline V gene. The CDR3 has 16 amino acids. With 7 bases clipped from V and 3 bases from J, the junction kept 9 bases outside the gene matches.

The chain joins TRBV28 to TRBJ1-2; D perhaps matches TRBD1 (6 bases). V lost 5 bases and J 5 bases, leaving 15 bases between the germline ends. Germline lookup yields CDR1 MDHEN and CDR2 SYDVKM. The CDR3 sequence is 14 residues long. CDR3 sequence: CASSIQGISYGYTF. As DNA, the CDR3 is TGTGCCAGCAGTATACAGGGTATCAGTTATGGCTACACCTTC.

This chain links TRBV18 with TRBJ2-7; weak D call: TRBD2 (5 bases). Trimming took off 2 bases at V and 3 bases at J, with 11 bases between the two ends. Germline CDR1 is KGHSH and CDR2 is LQKENI. The CDR3 totals 14 residues. The CDR3 DNA reads TGTGCCAGCTCACCAGGACTGGGGATCTACGAGCAGTACTTC. It translates to CASSPGLGIYEQYF.

Details on this clone: A far larger clone is only one base removed, so a read error is likely. The DNA of the CDR3 is TGTGCCAGCAGCATACAGCGGGACTCCTACGAGCAGTACTTC. It yields the protein CASSIQRDSYEQYF. V is TRBV7-3 and J is TRBJ2-7; 7 bases fit TRBD2. Germline V gene sequence: CDR1 SGHTA, CDR2 FQGTGA. CDR3 length equals 14 residues. V lost 5 bases to trimming and J lost 0 bases; unmatched junction nucleotides: 4.

The V and J genes are TRBV18 and TRBJ1-1, with D perhaps TRBD1 (6 bases). CDR1 and CDR2 (germline): KGHSH, LQKENI. Trimming shortened V by 3 bases and J by 3 bases, and 17 bases separated the two germline ends. This CDR3 is built from 16 residues. Here the CDR3 DNA reads TGTGCCAGCTCACCGGGGATAGACAGGTCCGACACTGAAGCTTTCTTT. Its translation is CASSPGIDRSDTEAFF.

The chain is built from TRBV2 and TRBJ2-7; no clear D gene. This CDR3 spans 13 amino acids. Between the trimmed V and J ends, which lost 3 bases and 0 bases, there was a span of 6 bases. CDR1 is SNHLY and CDR2 is FYNNEI in the germline V gene. The CDR3 protein is CASSDRSSYEQYF. The CDR3 bases are TGTGCCAGCAGTGACAGGAGCTCCTACGAGCAGTACTTC.

J is TRBJ2-3 and V is TRBV7-9; D is possibly TRBD1 or TRBD2 (5 bases each). Germline V CDR1 and CDR2: SEHNR, FQNEAQ (reference sequence). The CDR3 has 14 amino acids. V gave up 10 bases and J gave up 3 bases, with 17 bases separating them. CDR3 DNA sequence: TGTGCCATCAACGGGGCAGTGGCTACAGATACGCAGTATTTT. Translation: CAINGAVATDTQYF.

This clone has only one observation. The gene calls are TRBV10-2 and TRBJ2-5, with 8 bases aligning to TRBD2. CDR3 length equals 14 residues. Unmatched junction bases numbered 7, after V lost 6 bases and J lost 4 bases. Germline loops: CDR1 WSHSY, CDR2 SAAADI. CDR3 region: CASSTGTSAETQYF. In DNA form, the CDR3 reads TGCGCCAGCAGCACCGGGACTAGTGCAGAGACCCAGTACTTC.

This rearrangement joins TRBV19 to TRBJ2-7; D might be TRBD1 (6 bases). V shed 4 bases and J shed 4 bases, with 14 bases lying between them. The CDR3 length is 14 residues. Germline V gives CDR1 LNHDA, CDR2 SQIVND (reference sequence). DNA for the CDR3: TGTGCCAGTAGTAAGGACAGCTCCGTTTACGAGCAGTACTTC. Protein: CASSKDSSVYEQYF.

V and J are TRBV18 and TRBJ1-1, with D tentatively TRBD1 (5 bases). Trimming removed 6 bases at V and 1 base at J, with 18 bases between. The V gene's germline CDR1 is KGHSH and CDR2 LQKENI. The CDR3 is 16 amino acids. This CDR3 is CASSAPQAGRNTEAFF. DNA of the CDR3: TGTGCCAGCTCGGCACCACAGGCAGGGAGGAACACTGAAGCTTTCTTT. The complete variable domain, with remaining parts taken from reference TRBV18 and TRBJ1-1, reads NAGVMQNPRHLVRRRGQEARLRCSPMKGHSHVYWYRQLPEEGLKFMVYLQKENIIDESGMPKERFSAEFPKEGPSILRIQQVVRGDSAAYFCASSAPQAGRNTEAFFGQGTRLTVV.